This T cell receptor (beta chain) was sequenced in a study of pediatric ulcerative colitis. As for this clone: Its antigen is as yet unknown.

With 2 bases clipped from V and 4 bases from J, the junction kept 5 bases outside the gene matches. The germline V gene has CDR1 KGHSH and CDR2 LQKENI. The CDR3 is made up of 15 amino acids. Study-wide points: Acute severe colitis showed lower rectal diversity from clonal expansions.

This table comes from immunoSEQ multiplex PCR, and its TCRdb copy is limited to in-frame clones, with some not included. The sample includes about 64,000 clones, 77% of them seen just once. This clonotype originated in a boy aged 10-17 years with moderate ulcerative colitis. The chain combines TRBV18 with TRBJ2-5; 9 positions match TRBD2. Specimen: blood. The CDR3: CASSPIAGAGETQYF. CDR3 DNA sequence: TGTGCCAGCTCACCAATAGCGGGAGCCGGAGAGACCCAGTACTTC.